The source of this TCR beta chain is a study of control samples from healthy donors and cancer patients. TCRdb's copy holds only in-frame clones and misses some; the assay was immunoSEQ multiplex PCR. The table lists 150,000 to 200,000 clones, roughly 91% of them singletons, with about 1.6% in the top ten. As concerns this clone: The junction does not match germline at one end; this may be a read error. Other DNA sequences from this sample encode an identical CDR3 as well.

This CDR3 has 13 residues. Sequencing was performed on blood. The clonotype originates from a woman aged 30 to 39 in good health. The rearrangement joins TRBV12-3 or TRBV12-4 to TRBJ1-3; maybe TRBD1 (6 bases). CDR3 DNA sequence: TGCGCCAGCAGGTTCAGGGGAACGAACACCATATATTTT. Translating gives CASRFRGTNTIYF.